These T cell receptor beta chains were read from a single sample in a study of CD8 T cells in Susac syndrome. TCRdb re-called the immunoSEQ multiplex PCR reads with MiXCR, one entry per CDR3 protein. The table shows 150,000 to 200,000 distinct CDR3 sequences, with roughly nine tenths occurring only once. The sample comprised CD4+ T cells from PBMCs. Receptors originate from a human donor with Susac syndrome. The conserved cysteine and the conserved F or W are not part of the CDR3 here.

J gene: TRBJ1-2; V gene: TRBV12-3/TRBV12-4; CDR3 length: 13; CDR3 protein: ASSLRGVGLYGYT
J gene: TRBJ1-1; V gene: TRBV6-5; CDR3 length: 10; CDR3 protein: ASSDRRDEAF
J gene: TRBJ1-2; V gene: TRBV4-1; CDR3 length: 12; CDR3 protein: ASSPVAINYGYT
J gene: TRBJ2-7; V gene: TRBV23-1; CDR3 length: 13; CDR3 protein: ASSQVPGTNYEQY
J gene: TRBJ2-1; V gene: TRBV19; CDR3 length: 13; CDR3 protein: ASSIEGSSYNEQF
J gene: TRBJ2-1; V gene: TRBV3-1; CDR3 length: 14; CDR3 protein: ASSQGGRLAYNEQF
J gene: TRBJ2-1; V gene: TRBV7-6; CDR3 length: 12; CDR3 protein: ASSSSTIYNEQF
J gene: TRBJ1-1; V gene: TRBV2; CDR3 length: 12; CDR3 protein: ASSGRTENTEAF
J gene: TRBJ1-1; V gene: TRBV6-5; CDR3 length: 13; CDR3 protein: ASSYSTRGNTEAF
J gene: TRBJ2-7; V gene: TRBV4-1; CDR3 length: 11; CDR3 protein: ASSQEADYEQY
J gene: TRBJ1-4; V gene: TRBV29-1; CDR3 length: 11; CDR3 protein: SVTTPANEKLF
J gene: TRBJ2-6; V gene: TRBV19; CDR3 length: 12; CDR3 protein: ASGQNAGANVLT
J gene: TRBJ2-5; V gene: TRBV6-5; CDR3 length: 12; CDR3 protein: ASRKTGPQETQY
J gene: TRBJ1-4; V gene: TRBV7-9; CDR3 length: 11; CDR3 protein: ASSLGTGEKLF
J gene: TRBJ1-1; V gene: TRBV5-1; CDR3 length: 13; CDR3 protein: ASSLEVALKTEAF
J gene: TRBJ2-1; V gene: TRBV20-1; CDR3 length: 14; CDR3 protein: SASSASGISYNEQF
J gene: TRBJ2-3; V gene: TRBV3-1; CDR3 length: 13; CDR3 protein: ASRPRGRGTDTQY
J gene: TRBJ2-1; V gene: TRBV7-3; CDR3 length: 11; CDR3 protein: ASSYRPYNEQF
J gene: TRBJ2-7; V gene: TRBV3-1; CDR3 length: 13; CDR3 protein: ASSLSTGPSYEQY
J gene: TRBJ1-1; V gene: TRBV7-6; CDR3 length: 12; CDR3 protein: ASSLEPGPTEAF
J gene: TRBJ1-2; V gene: TRBV29-1; CDR3 length: 7; CDR3 protein: SVDNSYT
J gene: TRBJ2-4; V gene: TRBV19; CDR3 length: 16; CDR3 protein: ASTQAGGHGTAKNIQY
J gene: TRBJ2-3; V gene: TRBV10-3; CDR3 length: 14; CDR3 protein: AISPRTSGATDTQY
J gene: TRBJ2-3; V gene: TRBV19; CDR3 length: 13; CDR3 protein: ASSGADRATDTQY